A selection of T cell receptor beta chains follows, all from one sample in a study of response to subunit inactivated influenza vaccine. TCRdb processed the RT-PCR reads anew with MiXCR; each CDR3 protein has one entry. Among roughly 790,000 distinct CDR3 sequences listed, 21% were seen once. Sequences were derived from PBMCs from blood, sampled 4 to 6 days after vaccination. The receptor source for this set is a man aged 45-65 years who received an inactivated influenza vaccine. CDR3s include the opening cysteine and the closing phenylalanine or tryptophan. Fields, in order: V gene, CDR3 protein.

TRBV28 | CASSSPTGEQFF
TRBV7-9 | CASSLARQSYEQYF
TRBV11-2 | CASSLGVGGSEQFF
TRBV14 | CASSQDLSMGEKLFF
TRBV11-2 | CASSLLLVDNEQFF
TRBV7-3 | CASSGGGTPYNEQFF
TRBV19 | CASRVVLAGVHEQFF
TRBV6-2/TRBV6-3 | CASSDHGTQYF
TRBV7-9 | CASSYWSSGSSNEQFF
TRBV3-1 | CASSPGHSYGYTF
TRBV6-2/TRBV6-3 | CASSYPMAQGYTF
TRBV10-2 | CASSAGGRATDTQYF
TRBV6-5 | CASSYPARPGHHF
TRBV5-1 | CASSLRSNEQYF
TRBV15 | CATSRDWGNEETQYF
TRBV6-5 | CASSYGGGADGYTF
TRBV12-3/TRBV12-4 | CASSPHLTNLAQYF
TRBV6-2/TRBV6-3 | CASSVRGGGADYNEQFF
TRBV20-1 | CSASSDRTYEQYF
TRBV6-5 | CASSYSSSYNEQFF
TRBV6-1 | CASREPGLAGTDTQYF
TRBV6-2/TRBV6-3 | CASRPYGGRFLNEQFF
TRBV6-1 | CASRVFWTGPHNEQFF
TRBV6-1 | CASSPTGGSRGLYEQYF
TRBV10-3 | CASTGRTDTQYF
TRBV5-5 | CASSLAVRPQTYNEQFF
TRBV30 | CAWRIYNEQFF
TRBV20-1 | CSASPRTGISYEQYF
TRBV6-2/TRBV6-3 | CASSYSKTSVTGELFF
TRBV12-3/TRBV12-4 | CASSLSGGSTDTQYF
TRBV24-1 | CATSDSGQGNYASSRDGYTF
TRBV6-2/TRBV6-3 | CASSPSPPGEQFF
TRBV2 | CASSALGAVAGISYNEQFF
TRBV20-1 | CSASHRREETQYF
TRBV20-1 | CSVPNRGYTEAFF
TRBV11-1 | CASSPGPTGAVSAKNIQYF